Described below is a single T cell receptor (beta chain) sequence and its context. Sequenced by immunoSEQ multiplex PCR; TCRdb stores in-frame clones only, minus some. The sample has 150,000 to 200,000 clones, 75% to 95% seen once. The data originate from a study of cytomegalovirus exposure and HLA in healthy donors. CDR1 and CDR2 from the germline V gene are MNHEY and SVGAGI. V dropped 6 bases and J dropped 3; count of bases not matched to a gene: 2. CDR3 length: 12 residues. Sequenced material: PBMCs. The chain is built from TRBV6-5 and TRBJ2-7, with TRBD1 matching 7 bases. The TCR sequence derives from a woman under 30 in good health and CMV-seropositive. The CDR3 is CASSRDSYEQYF. The CDR3 nucleotides read TGTGCCAGCAGCCGGGACAGCTACGAGCAGTACTTC.